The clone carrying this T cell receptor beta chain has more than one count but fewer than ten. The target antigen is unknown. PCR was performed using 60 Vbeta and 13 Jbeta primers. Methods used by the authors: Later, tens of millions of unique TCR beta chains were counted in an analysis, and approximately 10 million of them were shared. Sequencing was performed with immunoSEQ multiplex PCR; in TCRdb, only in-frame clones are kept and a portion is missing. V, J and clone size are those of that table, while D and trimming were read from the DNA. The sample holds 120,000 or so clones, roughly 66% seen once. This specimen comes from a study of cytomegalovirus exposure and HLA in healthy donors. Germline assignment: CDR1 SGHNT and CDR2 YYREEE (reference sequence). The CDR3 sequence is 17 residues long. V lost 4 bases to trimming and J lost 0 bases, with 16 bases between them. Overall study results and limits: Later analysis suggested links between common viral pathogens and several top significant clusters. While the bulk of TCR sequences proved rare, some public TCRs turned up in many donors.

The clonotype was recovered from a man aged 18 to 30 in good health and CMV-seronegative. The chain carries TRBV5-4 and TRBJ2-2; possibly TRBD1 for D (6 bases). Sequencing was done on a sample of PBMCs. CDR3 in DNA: TGTGCCAGCAGCATCGTACAGGGAACCACGAACACCGGGGAGCTGTTTTTT. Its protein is CASSIVQGTTNTGELFF.